These 18 T cell receptor beta chains share one sample of origin, sequenced in a study of control samples from healthy donors and cancer patients. Measured with immunoSEQ multiplex PCR; TCRdb has only the in-frame clones, and not every one. Of around 95,000 clones listed, around 81% are singletons. The sequencing sample was made of blood. The receptors were sampled from a man aged 25 to 45 in good health.

The chain has TRBV20-1 and TRBJ2-3, with a possible D match to TRBD2 (5 bases). The germline V and J ends were trimmed by 4 bases and 8 bases, with 10 bases remaining between them. Germline-derived CDR1 and CDR2 are DFQATT and SNEGSKA (reference sequence). The CDR3 totals 11 residues. The CDR3 nucleotides read TGCAGTGCTAAAGAGGGTTCTACGCAGTATTTT. It translates to CSAKEGSTQYF.

The rearrangement uses TRBV5-1 and TRBJ1-4; D uncertain. This CDR3 has 14 amino acids. Between the trimmed V and J ends, which lost 4 bases and 5 bases, there was a span of 12 bases. Germline lookup yields CDR1 SGHRS and CDR2 YFSETQ. Written as DNA, the CDR3 is TGCGCCAGCAGCGCGCTGGGGAACAATGAAAAACTGTTTTTT. This codes for CASSALGNNEKLFF.

CDR3 sequence reads: CASSSGVVGIQFF. CDR3 bases: TGTGCCAGCAGCTCCGGAGTAGTGGGAATCCAGTTCTTC. The rearrangement joins TRBV11-3 to TRBJ2-1; D gene uncertain. This CDR3 has 13 residues. Trimming took 4 bases from V and 13 from J, leaving 17 bases between them. Germline assignment: CDR1 SGHNT and CDR2 YENEEA.

Concerning this clone itself: The junction departs from germline at one end; a sequencing error may be responsible. Different DNA sequences within this sample yield the same CDR3. The chain links TRBV9 to TRBJ1-2; 7 bases line up with TRBD1. CDR1 and CDR2 from the germline V gene are SGDLS and YYNGEE. There are 15 residues in the CDR3. The chain's CDR3 is CASSAGRGGIYGYTF. CDR3 in DNA: TGTGCCAGCAGCGCAGGTAGAGGGGGCATCTATGGTTACACCTTC.

This clone showed up many times. V gene TRBV6-5 combines with J gene TRBJ1-6; D unclear. Germline CDR1 is MNHEY and CDR2 is SVGAGI. V was cut by 9 bases and J by 8 bases, with 8 bases left in between. The CDR3 length is 11 residues. The CDR3 sequence: CARLSHSPLHF. In DNA form, the CDR3 reads TGTGCCAGGTTAAGTCATTCACCCCTCCACTTT.

The chain employs TRBV19 and TRBJ2-1; D is possibly TRBD1 (7 bases). The germline V gene has CDR1 LNHDA and CDR2 SQIVND (reference sequence). V was pared by 3 bases and J by 2 bases, with 11 bases between. The CDR3 is made up of 15 amino acids. CDR3 sequence (DNA): TGTGCCAGTAGTATTGGAGGGGGCACCTACAATGAGCAGTTCTTC. Translation gives CASSIGGGTYNEQFF.

The sample holds one count of this clone. This chain links TRBV19 with TRBJ2-7; either TRBD1 or TRBD2 may supply D (5 bases each). CDR1 is LNHDA, CDR2 SQIVND, per germline (reference sequence). The CDR3 is 16 amino acids. Trimming stripped 5 bases from V and 5 bases from J, with 22 bases between. The CDR3 DNA reads as TGTGCCAGTAGTTCCGACGGGGACGGCTTTCGAAACGAGCAGTACTTC. As protein: CASSSDGDGFRNEQYF.

V gene TRBV7-3 combines with J gene TRBJ2-2, with TRBD1 identical over 8 bases. CDR3 length: 15 amino acids. With V trimmed by 2 bases and J by 4 bases, 3 bases remained unmatched. CDR1 is SGHTA, CDR2 FQGTGA, per germline. In nucleotides, the CDR3 is TGTGCCAGCAGCTTACTAACAGGGGGCACCGGGGAGCTGTTTTTT. Its translation is CASSLLTGGTGELFF.

This clone was detected once. V is TRBV28 and J is TRBJ1-2, with TRBD1 matching 9 bases. J was trimmed by 5 bases and V by 6 bases; bases with no gene match: 7. The CDR3 is 14 amino acids. Germline-derived CDR1 and CDR2 are MDHEN and SYDVKM. Here the CDR3 reads CASSLTGGGYGYTF. In nucleotides, the CDR3 is TGTGCCAGCAGCTTAACAGGGGGCGGGTATGGCTACACCTTC.

The gene calls are TRBV6-1 and TRBJ2-4; D perhaps matches TRBD2 (5 bases). CDR1 and CDR2 (germline): MNHNS, SASEGT. The V and J ends lost 2 bases and 7 bases respectively, with 12 bases between them. The CDR3 spans 14 residues. The CDR3 sequence is CASSERTAVNIQYF. CDR3 in DNA: TGTGCCAGCAGTGAAAGGACTGCTGTTAACATTCAGTACTTC.

The V gene is TRBV11-2, the J gene TRBJ2-7; 7 bases agree with TRBD1. Germline-derived CDR1 and CDR2 are SGHAT and FQNNGV. Trimming removed 3 bases from V and 6 bases from J; junction bases left unmatched: 8. The CDR3 length is 14 residues. The DNA for the CDR3 is TGTGCCAGCAGCTTCGACAGGGTGGATGGCGAGCAGTACTTC. Protein: CASSFDRVDGEQYF.

The rearrangement uses TRBV7-9 and TRBJ2-1, with D possibly TRBD2 on 6 matching bases. Per the germline V gene, CDR1 is SEHNR and CDR2 is FQNEAQ (reference sequence). V was trimmed by 5 bases and J by 3 bases, leaving 17 bases between them. The CDR3 loop spans 16 amino acids. The CDR3 is CASSPVQGEVYNEQFF. DNA for the CDR3: TGTGCCAGCAGCCCCGTTCAAGGGGAGGTCTACAATGAGCAGTTCTTC.

The chain uses TRBV9 and TRBJ2-7; maybe TRBD2 (5 bases). V was clipped by 0 bases and J by 3 bases, with 13 bases between them. The V gene's germline CDR1 is SGDLS and CDR2 YYNGEE. CDR3 size: 15 residues. The CDR3 coding sequence is TGTGCCAGCAGCGTAGCAAGCGGCGGATACTACGAGCAGTACTTC. Protein product: CASSVASGGYYEQYF.

This clone appeared a single time. The rearrangement uses TRBV7-6 and TRBJ2-3, with TRBD1 identical over 10 bases. The CDR3 contains 16 residues. V shed 5 bases, J shed 6 bases, and the junction held 11 bases outside the gene matches. The germline V gene encodes CDR1 SGHVS and CDR2 FNYEAQ. The CDR3 coding sequence is TGTGCCAGCAGCGCCGCCGGGACAGGGGTGGGGGATACGCAGTATTTT. Its translation is CASSAAGTGVGDTQYF.

This clone was seen a few times. The chain carries TRBV9 and TRBJ2-2; 8 bases map to TRBD2. Trimming at V came to 1 base and at J to 5 bases, leaving 7 bases not matched to a gene. CDR1 SGDLS and CDR2 YYNGEE come from the germline V gene. CDR3 length equals 16 residues. The CDR3 protein is CASSVSERGWTGELFF. The DNA for the CDR3 is TGTGCCAGCAGCGTATCGGAGCGGGGGTGGACCGGGGAGCTGTTTTTT.

This chain uses TRBV9 with TRBJ2-5; TRBD2 aligns across 8 bases. J gave up 5 bases and V 2 bases, and 11 bases lay outside the gene matches. The CDR3 extends over 16 amino acids. CDR1 and CDR2 (germline): SGDLS, YYNGEE. The CDR3, as DNA: TGTGCCAGCAGCGTGCAAGCGGGGGCATCCGGTGAGACCCAGTACTTC. This encodes CASSVQAGASGETQYF.

V is TRBV6-5 and J is TRBJ1-1; D is perhaps TRBD1 (6 bases). From germline, CDR1 is MNHEY and CDR2 SVGAGI. The CDR3 is 14 residues long. The V end was cut by 0 bases, the J end by 6 bases, with 11 bases between. The CDR3 DNA reads as TGTGCCAGCAGTTACTCGTCACAGGGATCTGAAGCTTTCTTT. It specifies CASSYSSQGSEAFF.

This chain joins TRBV7-3 and TRBJ2-1; D is undetermined. Trimming removed 5 bases from V and 6 bases from J, with 11 bases in between. Germline V CDR1 and CDR2: SGHTA, FQGTGA. The CDR3 has 13 amino acids. The CDR3 DNA sequence: TGTGCCAGCAGCCGAGTCAGAGGCAATGAGCAGTTCTTC. Protein product: CASSRVRGNEQFF. The full variable domain, rest sourced from reference TRBV7-3 and TRBJ2-1, is GAGVSQTPSNKVTEKGKYVELRCDPISGHTALYWYRQSLGQGPEFLIYFQGTGAADDSGLPNDRFFAVRPEGSVSTLKIQRTERGDSAVYLCASSRVRGNEQFFGPGTRLTVL.